The rows below give T cell receptor beta chains drawn from one sample of a study of OX40 agonist ivuxolimab in advanced cancers. Libraries were prepared by immunoSEQ multiplex PCR; TCRdb keeps only in-frame clonotypes and omits some of them. The sample yields approximately 13,000 clones, 87% seen once. Sequencing was performed on CD4+ or CD8+ T cells sorted from blood, taken in a trial of the OX40 agonist ivuxolimab. Receptors originate from an adult with an advanced solid tumor such as melanoma, head and neck, liver or kidney cancer. Both conserved end residues are part of each CDR3. D genes are given only for firm matches. Rows give clone size only sometimes, using once, few, many, or a class for an expanded clone.

d_call	v_call	j_call	clone_size	cdr3_nt	cdr3_aa
.	TRBV4-3	TRBJ1-2	.	TGCGCCAGCAGCACTTCGACACGTCGAAAGACCTATGGCTACACCTTC	CASSTSTRRKTYGYTF
TRBD1	TRBV7-6	TRBJ2-7	once	TGTGCCAGCAGCTTAGCTGGGACAGGGTCCTACGAGCAGTACTTC	CASSLAGTGSYEQYF
TRBD2	TRBV7-3	TRBJ2-5	.	TGTGCCAGCAGCTTAACGGGACTAGCGGGAGAGACCCAGTACTTC	CASSLTGLAGETQYF
TRBD1	TRBV9	TRBJ2-1	.	TGTGCCAGCAGCGCAGGATTAACAGGGGGCAATGAGCAGTTCTTC	CASSAGLTGGNEQFF
TRBD1	TRBV7-9	TRBJ2-5	.	TGTGCCAGCAGCCTCGGGACAGGATGGGTGACAGAGACCCAGTACTTC	CASSLGTGWVTETQYF
.	TRBV15	TRBJ2-1	.	TGTGCCACCAGCAGAGAGGGCTACCCTTGGGATGAGCAGTTCTTC	CATSREGYPWDEQFF
.	TRBV5-1	TRBJ2-7	.	TGCGCCAGCAGCCTGGGGGCAACTCCTCCCTACGAGCAGTACTTC	CASSLGATPPYEQYF
TRBD2	TRBV5-1	TRBJ2-1	.	TGCGCCAGCAGACTTGGGACTAGCGTTTACAATGAGCAGTTCTTC	CASRLGTSVYNEQFF
TRBD1	TRBV27	TRBJ2-7	.	TGTGCCAGCAGTCCTACCGGGACAGAGGATTCCTACGAGCAGTACTTC	CASSPTGTEDSYEQYF
TRBD2	TRBV11-3	TRBJ2-7	few	TGTGCCAGCAGCCCCCCGGGGCTAGCGGGAGAAACCGAGCAGTACTTC	CASSPPGLAGETEQYF
TRBD1	TRBV4-3	TRBJ1-2	once	TGCGCCAGCAGCCATGCCGGGACAGGGGGCTTTGGCTACACCTTC	CASSHAGTGGFGYTF
.	TRBV5-1	TRBJ2-7	.	TGCGCCAGCAGCTTGGCTGGGGGCCCCTACGAGCAGTACTTC	CASSLAGGPYEQYF
.	TRBV5-6	TRBJ2-1	.	TGTGCCAGCAGCCCGGGGACGAACCTCTACAATGAGCAGTTCTTC	CASSPGTNLYNEQFF
.	TRBV7-2	TRBJ2-7	.	TGTGCCAGCAGCTTGGCCACCTACGAGCAGTACTTC	CASSLATYEQYF
.	TRBV19	TRBJ2-1	.	TGTGCCACCACGAGGAGGGGCTACAATGAGCAGTTCTTC	CATTRRGYNEQFF
.	TRBV7-9	TRBJ1-5	.	TGTGCCAGCAGCTTAAGGTTGGTGGTTCGCAGCAATCAGCCCCAGCATTTT	CASSLRLVVRSNQPQHF
TRBD1	TRBV7-9	TRBJ1-2	.	TGTGCCAGCAGCGACCGGGACAGGGGGCCAGGCTACACCTTC	CASSDRDRGPGYTF
.	TRBV28	TRBJ2-1	.	TGTGCCAGCAGTTTAGTATTAAGGGTAAGGTCCTACAATGAGCAGTTCTTC	CASSLVLRVRSYNEQFF
.	TRBV4-2	TRBJ2-3	.	TGTGCCAGCAGCTCCGGATCCCCAGATACGCAGTATTTT	CASSSGSPDTQYF
TRBD2	TRBV19	TRBJ2-7	.	TGTGCCAGTAGTGTGGGACTAGGCTACGAGCAGTACTTC	CASSVGLGYEQYF